Listed below are T cell receptor beta chains from one sample, sequenced in a study of T-cell reconstitution after alpha-beta-depleted transplantation in children. TCRdb re-called the PCR reads through MiXCR, storing one row per CDR3 protein. The repertoire holds almost 500,000 distinct CDR3 sequences, 10% seen once, with just over 2% in the top ten. The sample in question was PBMCs, obtained before TCRalphabeta/CD19-depleted stem cell transplant. The source of these receptors is a child between 2 and 9 years old with inherited bone marrow failure, due to receive a stem cell transplant. The CDR3 runs from the conserved cysteine through the conserved F or W. Each record gives: D gene, clone size, V gene, J gene, CDR3 DNA, CDR3 protein. The D gene is left open where the match is weak. The listing skips clone size in some rows; elsewhere it reads once, few, many or a size class.

.	many	TRBV7-2	TRBJ1-1	TGTGCCAGCAGCTTCCATGGGAGGACTGAAGCTTTCTTT	CASSFHGRTEAFF
TRBD1	.	TRBV5-6	TRBJ2-3	TGTGCCAGCAGTGACGACGACAGGGCCACAGATACGCAGTATTTT	CASSDDDRATDTQYF
TRBD2	many	TRBV7-2	TRBJ2-5	TGTGCCAGCAGCTCAGCCGGGACTAGCGGAGAGACCCAGTACTTC	CASSSAGTSGETQYF
.	many	TRBV6-2/TRBV6-3	TRBJ2-7	TGTGCCAGCAGTTATGGACCGACATCCTACGAGCAGTACTTC	CASSYGPTSYEQYF
.	many	TRBV11-2	TRBJ2-1	TGTGCCAGCAGGTGGCAGTTCTTC	CASRWQFF
.	many	TRBV4-3	TRBJ2-1	TGCGCCAGCAGCCAAGACCACACCGGCAATGAGCAGTTCTTC	CASSQDHTGNEQFF
TRBD2	.	TRBV12-3/TRBV12-4	TRBJ2-7	TGTGCCAGCAGAGAAGCGGGAGTATCCTACGAGCAGTACTTC	CASREAGVSYEQYF
.	few	TRBV6-2/TRBV6-3	TRBJ2-1	TGTGCCAGCAGTTACTCGTCCCGGACTCGCAATGAGCAGTTCTTC	CASSYSSRTRNEQFF
.	.	TRBV7-3	TRBJ2-4	TGTGCCAGCAGCCCGACGGGGGGCAGACAAAACATTCAGTACTTC	CASSPTGGRQNIQYF
TRBD1	many	TRBV5-1	TRBJ2-5	TGCGCCAGCACCTGGGGCGGGACAGGGGAAGAGACCCAGTACTTC	CASTWGGTGEETQYF
.	few	TRBV7-2	TRBJ1-2	TGTGCCAGCAGCTTAGTGGACAGTGCCTATGGCTACACCTTC	CASSLVDSAYGYTF
.	few	TRBV14	TRBJ1-3	TGTGCCAGCAGCCAAGATCCGTGGGGGTATGGAAACACCATATATTTT	CASSQDPWGYGNTIYF
TRBD2	many	TRBV5-4	TRBJ2-1	TGTGCCAGCAGCTGGGGACTAGCGGATCCGGGGGAGCAGTTCTTC	CASSWGLADPGEQFF
.	many	TRBV28	TRBJ2-1	TGTGCCAGCAGTTTCCAAGCACCGAGCTCCTACAATGAGCAGTTCTTC	CASSFQAPSSYNEQFF
.	few	TRBV5-1	TRBJ1-1	TGCGCCAGCAGCTCTCAGAACCCGAACACTGAAGCTTTCTTT	CASSSQNPNTEAFF
.	many	TRBV28	TRBJ2-7	TGTGCCAGCAGATCGATCGGCTCCGAGCAGTACTTC	CASRSIGSEQYF
.	.	TRBV20-1	TRBJ1-1	TGCAGTCCAAAGGAGGGGAACACTGAAGCTTTCTTT	CSPKEGNTEAFF
TRBD2	many	TRBV6-2/TRBV6-3	TRBJ2-1	TGTGCCAGCAGTAAACTAGCGGAACATTCCAGCGATGAGCAGTTCTTC	CASSKLAEHSSDEQFF
.	many	TRBV7-8	TRBJ2-5	TGTGCCAGCAGCTCAGTAGCGGTACAAGAGACCCAGTACTTC	CASSSVAVQETQYF
TRBD2	.	TRBV30	TRBJ2-7	TGTGCCTGGAGTGGTTGGACTAGCGGGAGTAAGGCCTACGAGCAGTACTTC	CAWSGWTSGSKAYEQYF
.	many	TRBV27	TRBJ2-4	TGTGCCAGCAGTTTGTCCGGGTACATTCAGTACTTC	CASSLSGYIQYF
.	many	TRBV24-1	TRBJ1-5	TGTGCCACCAGTGGGAGGGGTCGGAATCAGCCCCAGCATTTT	CATSGRGRNQPQHF
.	many	TRBV29-1	TRBJ1-2	TGCAGCGTTGAAGAGAGAGCTAACTATGGCTACACCTTC	CSVEERANYGYTF
.	many	TRBV19	TRBJ2-3	TGTGCCAGTAGTCCCGCACGGAGGGGTCCCACCACAGATACGCAGTATTTT	CASSPARRGPTTDTQYF
.	.	TRBV30	TRBJ2-7	TGTGCCTGGAGTGTCTGGCCCCCGGGCCACGAGCAGTACTTC	CAWSVWPPGHEQYF
.	many	TRBV7-2	TRBJ2-1	TGTGCCAGCAGCTTACGGACTGGTGAGCAGTTCTTC	CASSLRTGEQFF
.	many	TRBV7-8	TRBJ2-3	TGTGCCAGCAGCTTCCCCCCAGATACGCAGTATTTT	CASSFPPDTQYF
.	.	TRBV2	TRBJ2-1	TGTGCCAGCAGGGGGACTGGTCCGGGTGAGCAGTTCTTC	CASRGTGPGEQFF
.	.	TRBV11-1	TRBJ2-1	TGTGCCAGCAGCTTAGGCGCCGTCAGGGAGCAGTTCTTC	CASSLGAVREQFF
.	many	TRBV5-6	TRBJ2-7	TGTGCCAGCAGCCACAGGGTTGGAAACGAGCAGTACTTC	CASSHRVGNEQYF
.	many	TRBV5-1	TRBJ2-1	TGCGCCAGCCGACTTAGCGAAGCAAATGAGCAGTTCTTC	CASRLSEANEQFF
TRBD2	many	TRBV5-1	TRBJ2-3	TGCGCCAGCAGCTTGGCGGGGGGACCGCGCTCGGATACGCAGTATTTT	CASSLAGGPRSDTQYF
.	.	TRBV5-1	TRBJ1-2	TGCGCCAGCAGCTTGGATGCCCGCGGGACGGTTTCTGGCACCTTC	CASSLDARGTVSGTF
.	.	TRBV20-1	TRBJ1-1	TGCAGTGCTAGAGCTATTGACACTGTAAGAGTTGAAGCTTTCTTT	CSARAIDTVRVEAFF
.	few	TRBV3-1	TRBJ2-1	TGTGCCAGCAGCCATCTGACAGGGCAGTTCTTC	CASSHLTGQFF
.	many	TRBV5-6	TRBJ2-5	TGTGCCAGCAGCGGTACAGATGGAGAGACCCAGTACTTC	CASSGTDGETQYF
.	many	TRBV7-8	TRBJ2-1	TGTGCCAGCAGCTTACCCGACCGGCGCAATGAGCAGTTCTTC	CASSLPDRRNEQFF
.	.	TRBV14	TRBJ2-7	TGTGCCAGCAGCCGCGGTTACGGGCAGTACTTC	CASSRGYGQYF
.	.	TRBV28	TRBJ2-5	TGTGCCAGCAGTTTCCCCACAGGGTGGGAGACCCAGTACTTC	CASSFPTGWETQYF
TRBD2	many	TRBV20-1	TRBJ2-7	TGCAGTGCTAGCGGGACTAGCGGCTTTAATCCCTACGAGCAGTACTTC	CSASGTSGFNPYEQYF
.	many	TRBV6-2/TRBV6-3	TRBJ2-1	TGTGCCAGCAGTCCCCTGTGGAATGAGCAGTTCTTC	CASSPLWNEQFF
TRBD1	many	TRBV4-3	TRBJ2-7	TGCGCCAGCAGCCTTCATCGGGACAGGGGCATGTACGAGCAGTACTTC	CASSLHRDRGMYEQYF
.	many	TRBV30	TRBJ2-1	TGTGCCTGGGGCCGTTCCTACAATGAGCAGTTCTTC	CAWGRSYNEQFF
TRBD1	.	TRBV7-9	TRBJ1-1	TGTGCCAGCAGCTCTAGACAGGGGGGGTGGACTGAAGCTTTCTTT	CASSSRQGGWTEAFF
TRBD1	many	TRBV7-9	TRBJ2-1	TGTGCCAGCAGCTACGGGACAGGGAGAGGGGATGAGCAGTTCTTC	CASSYGTGRGDEQFF
.	many	TRBV5-1	TRBJ2-7	TGCGCCAGCAGCTTGGGACCGACCTCCTACGAGCAGTACTTC	CASSLGPTSYEQYF
.	many	TRBV12-3/TRBV12-4	TRBJ2-3	TGTGCCAGCAGTTTAGGGACTTTTACAAATTGGGGAGATACGCAGTATTTT	CASSLGTFTNWGDTQYF
.	many	TRBV24-1	TRBJ2-3	TGTGCCACCAGTGATATCCCTAACACAGATACGCAGTATTTT	CATSDIPNTDTQYF
TRBD2	many	TRBV4-3	TRBJ2-1	TGCGCCAGCAGCCAGAGGGCCGGGACTAGCGGGAGGGGAGGCCTGGATGAGCAGTTCTTC	CASSQRAGTSGRGGLDEQFF
TRBD2	many	TRBV27	TRBJ2-3	TGTGCCAGCAGTTTATCGTCCCTAGCGGGCTTCCCAGATACGCAGTATTTT	CASSLSSLAGFPDTQYF
TRBD1	.	TRBV20-1	TRBJ2-6	TGCAGTGCTAGAGTACCGACAGGGGACCACCTTTCTGGGGCCAACGTCCTGACTTTC	CSARVPTGDHLSGANVLTF
TRBD2	.	TRBV11-2	TRBJ2-3	TGTGCCAGCAGCATGCTCCTAGCGGGAGCACAAATTAGCACAGATACGCAGTATTTT	CASSMLLAGAQISTDTQYF
.	many	TRBV5-6	TRBJ2-4	TGTGCCAGCAGCCCCGGTGTGCAGCTAGCCAAAAACATTCAGTACTTC	CASSPGVQLAKNIQYF
TRBD2	many	TRBV11-2	TRBJ2-7	TGTGCCAGCACCCTATTGGGACTAGCGGGAGAGGGGGGCTACGAGCAGTACTTC	CASTLLGLAGEGGYEQYF
TRBD2	many	TRBV7-9	TRBJ2-7	TGTGCCAGCAGCTTAAGCGGGAGCGCCCTCTCCTACGAGCAGTACTTC	CASSLSGSALSYEQYF